This record covers a single T cell receptor (beta chain). Profiled with immunoSEQ multiplex PCR; TCRdb holds only in-frame clones, not every one. Here the sample spans over a million clones, around 78% being singletons. Donors were Caucasian adults residing in Nashville, Tennessee, USA. The CDR3 extends over 13 amino acids. Per the germline V gene, CDR1 is SGDLS and CDR2 is YYNGEE. The germline V and J ends were trimmed by 2 bases and 7 bases, with 12 bases remaining between them. The record originates from a study of shared clonotypes between healthy human individuals. The rearrangement uses TRBV9 and TRBJ1-2; D is unclear. This receptor was obtained from a man aged 18 to 29 in good health. Some clones in this sample may be carry-over from other donors' samples. Input material: memory CD4+ T cells from PBMCs. Subset of the sample: CD45RA-negative fraction. CDR3 amino acids: CASSVGGPLGYTF. In DNA form, the CDR3 reads TGTGCCAGCAGCGTTGGAGGGCCCCTTGGCTACACCTTC.